The rows below give T cell receptor beta chains drawn from one sample of a study of T cells in Graves' hyperthyroidism and ophthalmopathy. TCRdb reprocessed the multiplex PCR reads with MiXCR, giving one entry per CDR3 protein. The table has some 400,000 distinct CDR3 sequences, 13% seen once. The sequenced sample consisted of blood. The receptors originated from a man aged 30 to 45 with Graves' hyperthyroidism that later progressed to Graves' ophthalmopathy. CDR3s include the opening cysteine and the closing phenylalanine or tryptophan. A D gene is named only where the DNA matches it firmly. Clone size is shown for a subset of rows, as once, few, many or a class of expanded clone.

d_call: TRBD1
clone_size: NA
v_call: TRBV20-1
j_call: TRBJ1-6
cdr3_nt: TGCAGTGCTAGAGACGGCAGGGGGCCCTATAATTCACCCCTCCACTTT
cdr3_aa: CSARDGRGPYNSPLHF

d_call: NA
clone_size: many
v_call: TRBV7-2
j_call: TRBJ1-1
cdr3_nt: TGTGCCAGCAGCCCCATTGGGGACTTCACTGAAGCTTTCTTT
cdr3_aa: CASSPIGDFTEAFF

d_call: TRBD1
clone_size: many
v_call: TRBV7-9
j_call: TRBJ1-5
cdr3_nt: TGTGCCAGCAGAAAAACAGGGGAATTGGGCAATCAGCCCCAGCATTTT
cdr3_aa: CASRKTGELGNQPQHF

d_call: TRBD1
clone_size: NA
v_call: TRBV28
j_call: TRBJ1-5
cdr3_nt: TGTGCCAGCAGGGAAACAGGGGGCTTTGGGCAGCCCCAGCATTTT
cdr3_aa: CASRETGGFGQPQHF

d_call: TRBD1
clone_size: few
v_call: TRBV6-1
j_call: TRBJ2-4
cdr3_nt: TGTGCCAGCACCTACGGACAGGGGCTGGCCAAAAACATTCAGTACTTC
cdr3_aa: CASTYGQGLAKNIQYF

d_call: NA
clone_size: NA
v_call: TRBV20-1
j_call: TRBJ2-3
cdr3_nt: TGCAGTGCTAGAAGTAAGCGCAGGACAGATACGCAGTATTTT
cdr3_aa: CSARSKRRTDTQYF

d_call: NA
clone_size: few
v_call: TRBV5-1
j_call: TRBJ1-6
cdr3_nt: TGCGCCAGCAGCTTGGTTGGCGGAGATAATTCACCCCTCCACTTT
cdr3_aa: CASSLVGGDNSPLHF

d_call: TRBD2
clone_size: few
v_call: TRBV3-1
j_call: TRBJ2-3
cdr3_nt: TGTGCCAGCAGCCAACCCTCGCGGGGGGGCACAGATACGCAGTATTTT
cdr3_aa: CASSQPSRGGTDTQYF

d_call: TRBD1
clone_size: many
v_call: TRBV5-1
j_call: TRBJ2-1
cdr3_nt: TGCGCCAGCAGCTGGGGACAGGGTGACGGTGAGCAGTTCTTC
cdr3_aa: CASSWGQGDGEQFF

d_call: NA
clone_size: few
v_call: TRBV20-1
j_call: TRBJ1-5
cdr3_nt: TGCAGTGCTAGAGATAAACGAGGGGGGAATCAGCCCCAGCATTTT
cdr3_aa: CSARDKRGGNQPQHF

d_call: TRBD2
clone_size: many
v_call: TRBV30
j_call: TRBJ2-1
cdr3_nt: TGTGCCTGGAGTTCAGCGGGGGGGCAGCATGAGCAGTTCTTC
cdr3_aa: CAWSSAGGQHEQFF

d_call: TRBD1
clone_size: many
v_call: TRBV24-1
j_call: TRBJ2-2
cdr3_nt: TGTGCCACCAGTGATTTCAAAATCCGTTGGGGACAGGGGAACACCGGGGAGCTGTTTTTT
cdr3_aa: CATSDFKIRWGQGNTGELFF

d_call: NA
clone_size: many
v_call: TRBV20-1
j_call: TRBJ1-4
cdr3_nt: TGCAGTGCTAGACGGGGAACTAATGAAAAACTGTTTTTT
cdr3_aa: CSARRGTNEKLFF

d_call: NA
clone_size: few
v_call: TRBV3-1
j_call: TRBJ2-1
cdr3_nt: TGTGCCAGCAGCCAAGGCGAGCGATGGTACAATGAGCAGTTCTTC
cdr3_aa: CASSQGERWYNEQFF

d_call: NA
clone_size: few
v_call: TRBV30
j_call: TRBJ2-5
cdr3_nt: TGTGCCTACCGCGGGCGGTATCAAGAGACCCAGTACTTC
cdr3_aa: CAYRGRYQETQYF

d_call: NA
clone_size: many
v_call: TRBV29-1
j_call: TRBJ1-2
cdr3_nt: TGCAGCGCAGTCCCAGGGAACCAGCATGGTGGCTACACCTTC
cdr3_aa: CSAVPGNQHGGYTF

d_call: TRBD1
clone_size: NA
v_call: TRBV18
j_call: TRBJ1-1
cdr3_nt: TGTGCCAGCTCCCGACAGGGCGTGAACACTGAAGCTTTCTTT
cdr3_aa: CASSRQGVNTEAFF

d_call: TRBD1
clone_size: NA
v_call: TRBV28
j_call: TRBJ2-2
cdr3_nt: TGTGCCAGCTGGGACAGGGGGAACACCGGGGAGCTGTTTTTT
cdr3_aa: CASWDRGNTGELFF

d_call: TRBD2
clone_size: many
v_call: TRBV12-3/TRBV12-4
j_call: TRBJ2-3
cdr3_nt: TGTGCCAGCAGTTTGAGGACTAGTGGCACAGATACGCAGTATTTT
cdr3_aa: CASSLRTSGTDTQYF

d_call: NA
clone_size: NA
v_call: TRBV5-1
j_call: TRBJ1-1
cdr3_nt: TGCGCCAGCAGCTTGTGGGGGGAGGACACTGAAGCTTTCTTT
cdr3_aa: CASSLWGEDTEAFF

d_call: TRBD1
clone_size: many
v_call: TRBV6-1
j_call: TRBJ1-5
cdr3_nt: TGTGCCAGCAGAGACCACAGGGGTTACAATCAGCCCCAGCATTTT
cdr3_aa: CASRDHRGYNQPQHF

d_call: NA
clone_size: many
v_call: TRBV12-3/TRBV12-4
j_call: TRBJ2-1
cdr3_nt: TGTGCCAGCAGATCCGGGTCTAGCTCCTACAATGAGCAGTTCTTC
cdr3_aa: CASRSGSSSYNEQFF

d_call: NA
clone_size: many
v_call: TRBV27
j_call: TRBJ1-1
cdr3_nt: TGTGCCAGCAGTTTATCAAGGGCCTGGAACACTGAAGCTTTCTTT
cdr3_aa: CASSLSRAWNTEAFF

d_call: NA
clone_size: many
v_call: TRBV27
j_call: TRBJ2-1
cdr3_nt: TGTGCCAGCAGTCCCAGTCCGATCCCCTTATACACTGAGCAGTTCTTC
cdr3_aa: CASSPSPIPLYTEQFF

d_call: NA
clone_size: many
v_call: TRBV2
j_call: TRBJ2-7
cdr3_nt: TGTGCCGGCTCCAGGGGTTCTAAAACCTACGAGCAGTACTTC
cdr3_aa: CAGSRGSKTYEQYF

d_call: NA
clone_size: NA
v_call: TRBV4-1
j_call: TRBJ2-5
cdr3_nt: TGCGCCAGCAGCCAAGGCTCTAGGGAACAAGAGACCCAGTACTTC
cdr3_aa: CASSQGSREQETQYF

d_call: TRBD1
clone_size: NA
v_call: TRBV6-1
j_call: TRBJ2-5
cdr3_nt: TGTGCCAGCAGCTGGGGGACAGGGGTTCAAGAGACCCAGTACTTC
cdr3_aa: CASSWGTGVQETQYF